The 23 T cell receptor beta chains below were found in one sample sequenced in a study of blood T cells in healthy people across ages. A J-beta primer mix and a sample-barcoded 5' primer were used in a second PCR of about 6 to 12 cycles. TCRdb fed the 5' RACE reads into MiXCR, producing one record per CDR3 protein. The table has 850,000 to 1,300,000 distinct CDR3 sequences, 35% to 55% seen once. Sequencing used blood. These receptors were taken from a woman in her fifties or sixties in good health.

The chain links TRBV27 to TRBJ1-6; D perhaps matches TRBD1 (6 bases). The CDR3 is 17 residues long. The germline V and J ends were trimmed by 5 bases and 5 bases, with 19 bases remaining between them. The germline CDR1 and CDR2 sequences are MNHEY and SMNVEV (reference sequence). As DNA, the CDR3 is TGTGCCAGCAGTCTCCGACAGGCAACTCCTCATAATTCACCCCTCCACTTT. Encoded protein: CASSLRQATPHNSPLHF.

The CDR3 DNA sequence: TGTGCCAGCAGTGCACTCACCCGAACTTACAGGAGGCATACAGATACGCAGTATTTT. This translates into CASSALTRTYRRHTDTQYF. V usage is TRBV6-1 and J usage is TRBJ2-3; either TRBD1 or TRBD2 may fit D (5 bases each). Germline V gene lookup returns CDR1 MNHNS and CDR2 SASEGT. With 4 bases removed from V and 3 bases from J, the gap between germline ends came to 26 bases. The CDR3 contains 19 residues.

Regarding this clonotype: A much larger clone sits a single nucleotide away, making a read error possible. The DNA for the CDR3 is TGTGCCAGCAGCTTCGGAGGAACATACGAGCGGTACTTC. Translation gives CASSFGGTYERYF. The chain joins TRBV11-2 to TRBJ2-4; TRBD2 might be the D (5 bases). The germline gives CDR1 SGHAT, CDR2 FQNNGV. The V end was cut by 3 bases, the J end by 15 bases, with 18 bases between. The CDR3 length is 13 residues.

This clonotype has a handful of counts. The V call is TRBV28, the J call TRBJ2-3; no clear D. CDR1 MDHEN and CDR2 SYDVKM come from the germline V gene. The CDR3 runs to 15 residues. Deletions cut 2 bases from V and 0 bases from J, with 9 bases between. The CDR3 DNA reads TGTGCCAGCAGTTTAGGAGATTCTAGCACAGATACGCAGTATTTT. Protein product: CASSLGDSSTDTQYF.

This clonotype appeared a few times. For the CDR3, the DNA is TGCAGTGCTAGAGATCTGGGGCTAGCGGGGGGCCCGAATGAGCAGTTCTTC. Protein product: CSARDLGLAGGPNEQFF. The rearrangement joins TRBV20-1 to TRBJ2-1; TRBD2 aligns across 11 bases. CDR3 length: 17 residues. Germline CDR1 and CDR2: DFQATT and SNEGSKA (reference sequence). V lost 0 bases, J lost 7 bases, and 11 bases stayed unmatched.

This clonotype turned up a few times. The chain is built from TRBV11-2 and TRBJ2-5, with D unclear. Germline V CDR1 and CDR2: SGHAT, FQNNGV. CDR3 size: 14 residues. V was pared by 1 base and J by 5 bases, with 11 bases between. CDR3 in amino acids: CASSLGLMRETQYF. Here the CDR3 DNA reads TGTGCCAGCAGCTTAGGGCTCATGCGGGAGACCCAGTACTTC.

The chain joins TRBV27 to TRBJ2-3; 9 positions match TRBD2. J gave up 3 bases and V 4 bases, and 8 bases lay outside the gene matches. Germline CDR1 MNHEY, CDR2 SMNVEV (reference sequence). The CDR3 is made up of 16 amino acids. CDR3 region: CASSWSGGRVTDTQYF. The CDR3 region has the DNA TGTGCCAGCAGTTGGTCGGGCGGGAGGGTTACAGATACGCAGTATTTT.

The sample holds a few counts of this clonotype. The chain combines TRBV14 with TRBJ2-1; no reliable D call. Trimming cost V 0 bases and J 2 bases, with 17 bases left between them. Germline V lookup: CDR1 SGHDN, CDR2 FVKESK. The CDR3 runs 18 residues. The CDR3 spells CASSQDNLLGEPYNEQFF. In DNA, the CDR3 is TGTGCCAGCAGCCAAGATAATCTCCTTGGAGAACCCTACAATGAGCAGTTCTTC.

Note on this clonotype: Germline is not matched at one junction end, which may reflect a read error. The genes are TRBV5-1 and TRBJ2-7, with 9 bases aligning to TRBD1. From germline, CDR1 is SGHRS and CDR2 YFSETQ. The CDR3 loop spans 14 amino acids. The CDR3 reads CAGSLGQGAYEQYF. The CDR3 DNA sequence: TGCGCCGGCAGCTTGGGACAGGGCGCCTACGAGCAGTACTTC.

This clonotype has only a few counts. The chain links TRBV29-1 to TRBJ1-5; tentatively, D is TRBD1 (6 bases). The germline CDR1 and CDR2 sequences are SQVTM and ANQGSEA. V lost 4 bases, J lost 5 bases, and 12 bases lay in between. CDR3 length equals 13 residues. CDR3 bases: TGCAGCGTTGGAAACCACAGGGATCAGCCCCAGCATTTT. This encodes CSVGNHRDQPQHF.

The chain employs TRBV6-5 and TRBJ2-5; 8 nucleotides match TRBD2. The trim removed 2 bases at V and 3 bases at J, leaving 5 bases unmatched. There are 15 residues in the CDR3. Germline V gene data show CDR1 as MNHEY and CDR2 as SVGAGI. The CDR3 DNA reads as TGTGCCAGCAGTTACGGGGGACTAGGTGAAGAGACCCAGTACTTC. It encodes CASSYGGLGEETQYF.

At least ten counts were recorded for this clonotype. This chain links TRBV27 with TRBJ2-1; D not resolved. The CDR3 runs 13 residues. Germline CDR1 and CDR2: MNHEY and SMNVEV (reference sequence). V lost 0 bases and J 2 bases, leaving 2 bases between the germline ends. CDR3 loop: CASSLSPYNEQFF. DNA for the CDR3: TGTGCCAGCAGTTTATCGCCCTACAATGAGCAGTTCTTC.

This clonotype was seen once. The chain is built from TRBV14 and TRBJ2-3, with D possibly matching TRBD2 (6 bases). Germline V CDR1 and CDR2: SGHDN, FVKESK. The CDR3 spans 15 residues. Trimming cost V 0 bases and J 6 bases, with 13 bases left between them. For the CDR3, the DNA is TGTGCCAGCAGCCAAGAGCTGACTAGAGGGGATACGCAGTATTTT. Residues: CASSQELTRGDTQYF.

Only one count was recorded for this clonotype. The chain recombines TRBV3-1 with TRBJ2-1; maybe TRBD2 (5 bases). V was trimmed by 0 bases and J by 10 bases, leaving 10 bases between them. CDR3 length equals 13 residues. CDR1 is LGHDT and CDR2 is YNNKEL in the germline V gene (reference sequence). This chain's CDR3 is CASSQDGSEEQFF. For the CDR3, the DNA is TGTGCCAGCAGCCAAGATGGGAGTGAGGAGCAGTTCTTC.

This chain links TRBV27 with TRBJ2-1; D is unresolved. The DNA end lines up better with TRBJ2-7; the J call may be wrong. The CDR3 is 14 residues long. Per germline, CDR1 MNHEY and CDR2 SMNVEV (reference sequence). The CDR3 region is CASSPSDLHNEQYF. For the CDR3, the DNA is TGTGCCAGCAGTCCTTCGGACCTCCACAACGAGCAGTACTTC.

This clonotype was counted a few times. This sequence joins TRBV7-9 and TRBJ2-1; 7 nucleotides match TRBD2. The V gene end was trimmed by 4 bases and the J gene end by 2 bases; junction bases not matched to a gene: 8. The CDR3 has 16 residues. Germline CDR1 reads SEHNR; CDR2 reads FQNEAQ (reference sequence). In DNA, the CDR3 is TGTGCCAGCAGCTCCCTAGCGGCCGGAGCCTACAATGAGCAGTTCTTC. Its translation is CASSSLAAGAYNEQFF. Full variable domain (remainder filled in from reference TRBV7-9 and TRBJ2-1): DTGVSQNPRHKITKRGQNVTFRCDPISEHNRLYWYRQTLGQGPEFLTYFQNEAQLEKSRLLSDRFSAERPKGSFSTLEIQRTEQGDSAMYLCASSSLAAGAYNEQFFGPGTRLTVL.

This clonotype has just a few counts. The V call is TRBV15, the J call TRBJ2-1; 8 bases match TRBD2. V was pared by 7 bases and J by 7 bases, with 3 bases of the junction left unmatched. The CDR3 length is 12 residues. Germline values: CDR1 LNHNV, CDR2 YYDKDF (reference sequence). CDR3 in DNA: TGTGCCACCAAGGGGACTAGGAATGAGCAGTTCTTC. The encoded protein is CATKGTRNEQFF.

CDR3 amino acids: CAWNPTGYAYGYTF. The CDR3 bases are TGTGCCTGGAACCCTACAGGGTATGCCTATGGCTACACCTTC. This rearrangement joins TRBV30 to TRBJ1-2, with D maybe TRBD1 (6 bases). Per germline, CDR1 GTSNPN and CDR2 SVGIG (reference sequence). This CDR3 has 14 amino acids. Trimming cost V 4 bases and J 4 bases, with 16 bases left between them.

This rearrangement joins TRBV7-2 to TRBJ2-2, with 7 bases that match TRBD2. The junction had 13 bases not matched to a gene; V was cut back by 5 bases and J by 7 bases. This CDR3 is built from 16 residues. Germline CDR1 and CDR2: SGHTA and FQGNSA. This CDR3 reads CASSLEGGFRSGELFF. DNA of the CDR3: TGTGCCAGCAGCCTCGAGGGAGGGTTTAGGAGCGGGGAGCTGTTTTTT.

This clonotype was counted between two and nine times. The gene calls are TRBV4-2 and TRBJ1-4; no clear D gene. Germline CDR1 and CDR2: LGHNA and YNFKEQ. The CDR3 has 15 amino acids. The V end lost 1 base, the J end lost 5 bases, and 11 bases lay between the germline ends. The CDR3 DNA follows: TGTGCCAGCAGCCAAGTTCCCGTTCGGAATGAAAAACTGTTTTTT. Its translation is CASSQVPVRNEKLFF.

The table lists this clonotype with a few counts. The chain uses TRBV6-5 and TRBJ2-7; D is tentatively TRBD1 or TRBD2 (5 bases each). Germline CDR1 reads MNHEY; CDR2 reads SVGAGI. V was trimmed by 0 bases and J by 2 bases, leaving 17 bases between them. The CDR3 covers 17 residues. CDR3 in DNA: TGTGCCAGCAGTTACTCGAATATCCGGGACCACCCCTACGAGCAGTACTTC. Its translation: CASSYSNIRDHPYEQYF.

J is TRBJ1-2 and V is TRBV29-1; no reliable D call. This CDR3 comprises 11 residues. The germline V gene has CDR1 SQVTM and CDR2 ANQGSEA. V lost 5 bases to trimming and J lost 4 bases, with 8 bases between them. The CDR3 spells CSVRDGYGYTF. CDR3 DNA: TGCAGCGTTCGGGATGGCTATGGCTACACCTTC.

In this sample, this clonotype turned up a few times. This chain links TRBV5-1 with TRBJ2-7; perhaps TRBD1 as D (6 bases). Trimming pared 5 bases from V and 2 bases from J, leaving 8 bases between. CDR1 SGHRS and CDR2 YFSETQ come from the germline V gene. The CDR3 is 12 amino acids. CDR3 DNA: TGCGCCAGCAGGAACAGGGCCTACGAGCAGTACTTC. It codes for CASRNRAYEQYF. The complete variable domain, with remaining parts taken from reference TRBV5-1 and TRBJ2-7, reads KAGVTQTPRYLIKTRGQQVTLSCSPISGHRSVSWYQQTPGQGLQFLFEYFSETQRNKGNFPGRFSGRQFSNSRSEMNVSTLELGDSALYLCASRNRAYEQYFGPGTRLTVT.